A selection of T cell receptor beta chains follows, all from one sample in a study of T cell repertoires in cytomegalovirus infection. The antigens these receptors bind are not known. MiXCR was run by TCRdb on the reads, yielding one entry per CDR3 protein. Of about 220,000 distinct CDR3 sequences listed, approximately 38% are singletons. The source material was CD8+ T cells from cultured PBMCs, sampled from culture after CMV antigen stimulation. The origin of the receptors is a human donor in good health (CMV status not recorded). Some clones in this sample may be carry-over from other donors' samples. CDR3s include the opening cysteine and the closing phenylalanine or tryptophan. D genes are given only for firm matches. The size field is filled for only some rows; it gives once, few, many or a size class.

TRBV6-1	TRBJ1-1	-	-	CASSEALRGLEAFF	TGTGCCAGCAGTGAAGCGCTTCGAGGGTTAGAAGCTTTCTTT
TRBV15	TRBJ1-1	few	-	CATSREMMNTEAFF	TGTGCCACCAGCAGAGAAATGATGAACACTGAAGCTTTCTTT
TRBV20-1	TRBJ2-1	few	TRBD2	CSAGTSGGSTIQFF	TGCAGTGCCGGGACTAGCGGGGGGTCCACGATTCAGTTCTTC
TRBV7-2	TRBJ1-4	-	-	CASSWGRTTNEKLFF	TGTGCCAGCAGCTGGGGAAGGACAACTAATGAAAAACTGTTTTTT
TRBV29-1	TRBJ2-7	-	TRBD1	CSVETPGQTYEQYF	TGCAGCGTTGAGACCCCGGGACAGACCTACGAGCAGTACTTC
TRBV12-3/TRBV12-4	TRBJ2-1	-	-	CASGTGSQNLDNEQFF	TGTGCCAGCGGTACGGGGTCCCAAAATCTGGACAATGAGCAGTTCTTC
TRBV12-3/TRBV12-4	TRBJ2-7	few	-	CASTRCLEGGCEQYF	TGTGCCAGCACCCGCTGCCTCGAGGGGGGGTGCGAGCAGTACTTC
TRBV10-3	TRBJ1-1	-	-	CAISPVGEGNTEAFF	TGTGCCATCAGCCCGGTGGGGGAGGGGAACACTGAAGCTTTCTTT
TRBV7-6	TRBJ2-2	-	-	CASSPHDGELFF	TGTGCCAGCAGCCCCCACGACGGGGAGCTGTTTTTT
TRBV6-6	TRBJ2-6	few	-	CASRGAGSGANVLTF	TGTGCCAGCAGGGGGGCTGGAAGTGGGGCCAACGTCCTGACTTTC
TRBV12-3/TRBV12-4	TRBJ1-1	-	TRBD1	CASTFPGQENTEAFF	TGTGCCAGCACCTTTCCCGGACAGGAGAACACTGAAGCTTTCTTT
TRBV27	TRBJ1-5	-	TRBD1	CASSLWAPGTATNQPQHF	TGTGCCAGCAGTTTATGGGCCCCCGGGACAGCGACTAATCAGCCCCAGCATTTT
TRBV6-5	TRBJ2-7	-	-	CASSYNGNEQYF	TGTGCCAGCAGTTACAACGGGAACGAGCAGTACTTC
TRBV10-3	TRBJ2-7	few	-	CATAPGTDYEQYF	TGTGCCACCGCTCCCGGGACGGACTACGAGCAGTACTTC
TRBV4-1	TRBJ2-1	-	-	CASRGESYNEQFF	TGCGCCAGCAGAGGGGAGTCCTACAATGAGCAGTTCTTC
TRBV6-6	TRBJ2-1	-	TRBD2	CASSYSRGGNEQFF	TGTGCCAGCAGTTACTCGCGGGGAGGGAATGAGCAGTTCTTC
TRBV6-2/TRBV6-3	TRBJ2-5	-	TRBD2	CASSLSSGQETQYF	TGTGCCAGCAGCCTATCTAGCGGACAAGAGACCCAGTACTTC
TRBV10-3	TRBJ2-7	-	TRBD1	CAISKGTAVKSYGQYF	TGTGCCATCAGCAAGGGGACAGCAGTAAAGTCCTACGGGCAGTACTTC
TRBV6-6	TRBJ1-1	-	-	CASSYSPPMNTEAFF	TGTGCCAGCAGTTACTCCCCGCCGATGAACACTGAAGCTTTCTTT
TRBV6-1	TRBJ2-3	-	TRBD2	CASSKTSGSKKDTQYF	TGTGCCAGCAGTAAGACTAGCGGGAGTAAGAAAGATACGCAGTATTTT
TRBV27	TRBJ2-7	-	TRBD2	CASSFSGGTYTYEQYF	TGTGCCAGCAGTTTCTCGGGAGGAACTTATACCTACGAGCAGTACTTC
TRBV15	TRBJ1-3	-	-	CATSGPLSGNTIYF	TGTGCCACCTCCGGTCCTCTCTCTGGAAACACCATATATTTT
TRBV27	TRBJ1-1	-	-	CATRTASTEAFF	TGTGCCACTCGAACAGCGAGCACTGAAGCTTTCTTT
TRBV11-1	TRBJ1-2	-	TRBD1	CASSLDRGFGYTF	TGTGCCAGCAGCCTGGACAGGGGGTTTGGCTACACCTTC
TRBV12-3/TRBV12-4	TRBJ2-7	-	TRBD2	CASSFKGPRLANYEQYF	TGTGCCAGCAGTTTCAAGGGACCGCGACTAGCGAACTACGAGCAGTACTTC